This T cell receptor beta chain emerged from a study of T cell responses to AZD1222 COVID-19 vaccine. Some clones are missing from TCRdb's copy, which holds only in-frame ones; the method was immunoSEQ multiplex PCR. The sample includes over 100,000 clones, over 75% seen only once; the top ten take 4% to 5.5%. CDR3 length equals 14 residues. CDR1 MDHEN and CDR2 SYDVKM come from the germline V gene. J was trimmed by 4 bases and V by 6 bases; bases with no gene match: 5. V is TRBV28 and J is TRBJ2-5; 10 positions match TRBD1. The receptor comes from an adult who received the AZD1222 COVID-19 vaccine. The source material was peripheral blood, sampled 28 days after the second AZD1222 dose. The CDR3 here is CASRTGGGGETQYF. The CDR3 nucleotides are TGTGCCAGCAGGACAGGGGGCGGTGGAGAGACCCAGTACTTC.